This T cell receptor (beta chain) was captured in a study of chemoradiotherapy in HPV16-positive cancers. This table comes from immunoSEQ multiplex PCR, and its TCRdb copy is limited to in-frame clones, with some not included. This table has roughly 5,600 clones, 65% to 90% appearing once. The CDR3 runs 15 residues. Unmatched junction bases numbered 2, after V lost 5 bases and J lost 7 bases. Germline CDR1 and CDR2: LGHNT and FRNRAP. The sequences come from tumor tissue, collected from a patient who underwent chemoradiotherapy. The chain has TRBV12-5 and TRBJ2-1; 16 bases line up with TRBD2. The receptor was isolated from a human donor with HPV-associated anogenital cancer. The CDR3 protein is CASGPGLAGGNEQFF. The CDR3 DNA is TGTGCTAGTGGTCCGGGACTAGCGGGGGGGAATGAGCAGTTCTTC.